Given below is one T cell receptor beta chain in context. Its cognate antigen is unknown. This specimen comes from a study of T cell responses to AZD1222 COVID-19 vaccine. Study-wide results and caveats: Seropositive at baseline were only a handful of AZD1222 recipients. None of the repertoires were sampled until the peak T cell response had passed.

Clones were read by immunoSEQ multiplex PCR, and TCRdb kept only the in-frame ones, dropping some. This table holds 120,000 or so clones, 88% found once. The V and J ends lost 1 base and 8 bases respectively, with 8 bases between them. The CDR3 extends over 12 amino acids. Germline-derived CDR1 and CDR2 are SEHNR and FQNEAQ (reference sequence). The receptor was derived from an adult who received the AZD1222 COVID-19 vaccine. The chain has TRBV7-9 and TRBJ1-1; D not resolved. This specimen was peripheral blood, taken 28 days after the second AZD1222 dose. The CDR3 DNA sequence: TGTGCCAGCAGCTTAGAATCTGGGGAAGCTTTCTTT. Translating gives CASSLESGEAFF.